The present entry profiles one T cell receptor beta chain with its context. V was cut by 2 bases and J by 2 bases, with 13 bases left in between. CDR1 is MNHNY, CDR2 SVGAGI, per germline (reference sequence). The CDR3 totals 16 residues. This entry comes from a study of blood T cell repertoires in COVID-19. The overall study: From T cells, B-cell-depleted T cells, or PBMCs came the material, which was cDNA or gDNA.

Authors' analysis steps: Reference gene primer amplification yielded estimated nucleated cell counts. Data came from immunoSEQ multiplex PCR; TCRdb stores just in-frame clones and leaves some out. V and J calls and clone size are copied from that table; D and trimming were computed from the DNA. The sample has some 130,000 clones; 70% to 80% are singletons. The receptor's source is a human donor in a cohort sampled during active COVID-19. The chain joins TRBV6-6 to TRBJ1-3; perhaps TRBD1 as D (5 bases). The specimen sequenced was peripheral blood. Here the CDR3 reads CASSYQATGAGNTIYF. The CDR3 bases are TGTGCCAGCAGTTACCAAGCGACGGGGGCTGGAAACACCATATATTTT.